These 16 T cell receptor beta chains were all obtained from the same sample, sequenced in a study of shared clonotypes between healthy human individuals. Libraries were prepared by immunoSEQ multiplex PCR; TCRdb keeps only in-frame clonotypes and omits some of them. The sample carries roughly 2,300,000 clones, just under 95% recorded once. Source material: naive CD4+ T cells from PBMCs. Subset denoted: CD45RA+ positively selected. Every receptor here comes from a man between 18 and 35 years old in good health. Some clones in this sample may be carry-over from other donors' samples.

This rearrangement joins TRBV9 to TRBJ2-5; 8 bases fit TRBD2. This CDR3 has 18 amino acids. CDR1 is SGDLS, CDR2 YYNGEE, per germline. The junction had 12 bases not matched to a gene; V was cut back by 0 bases and J by 2 bases. This chain's CDR3 is CASSVATGGSRIQETQYF. The CDR3, as DNA: TGTGCCAGCAGCGTAGCTACGGGGGGGTCACGAATTCAAGAGACCCAGTACTTC.

This clone was detected only once. The CDR3 protein is CASSQVGQGGGQPQHF. The DNA for the CDR3 is TGTGCCAGCAGCCAAGTTGGACAGGGCGGAGGTCAGCCCCAGCATTTT. V and J are TRBV4-2 and TRBJ1-5, with 8 bases lining up with TRBD1. The V gene end was trimmed by 1 base and the J gene end by 6 bases; junction bases not matched to a gene: 8. CDR3 length equals 16 residues. The germline CDR1 and CDR2 sequences are LGHNA and YNFKEQ.

The chain couples TRBV6-5 to TRBJ2-7; 7 positions match TRBD2. After removal of 5 bases from V and 7 bases from J, the junction contained 11 bases not matched to a gene. Germline assignment: CDR1 MNHEY and CDR2 SVGAGI. The CDR3 consists of 14 residues. The CDR3 sequence is CASSTGTMTGEQYF. CDR3 bases: TGTGCCAGCAGTACTGGGACTATGACGGGGGAGCAGTACTTC.

The V and J genes are TRBV11-2 and TRBJ2-7; D may be TRBD2 (6 bases). The germline V gene has CDR1 SGHAT and CDR2 FQNNGV. The CDR3 has 18 amino acids. Trimming removed 1 base at V and 0 bases at J, with 19 bases between. The CDR3, as DNA: TGTGCCAGCAGCTTAGTCCGTGGTGGTCGGGAGAGCTCCTACGAGCAGTACTTC. The encoded protein is CASSLVRGGRESSYEQYF.

V usage is TRBV28 and J usage is TRBJ2-1; 9 bases line up with TRBD2. The CDR3 is 16 residues long. The V segment lost 7 bases and the J segment 4 bases; nucleotides outside the gene matches: 11. Germline assignment: CDR1 MDHEN and CDR2 SYDVKM. DNA of the CDR3: TGTGCCAGCACCCCTTCGACTAGCGGTTTATACAATGAGCAGTTCTTC. It encodes CASTPSTSGLYNEQFF.

About this clone itself: The sample contains more than one DNA sequence encoding this CDR3. The chain couples TRBV27 to TRBJ1-2, with D perhaps matching TRBD1 (6 bases). Germline V gene sequence: CDR1 MNHEY, CDR2 SMNVEV (reference sequence). Trimming took off 0 bases at V and 7 bases at J, with 9 bases between the two ends. This CDR3 has 13 residues. This CDR3 is CASSLSGAGGYTF. The CDR3, as DNA: TGTGCCAGCAGTTTATCGGGGGCGGGTGGCTACACCTTC.

This clone was seen a single time. The genes are TRBV7-9 and TRBJ2-4; 9 bases agree with TRBD1. This CDR3 comprises 19 residues. V lost 2 bases and J lost 2; bases outside the gene matches: 13. Germline V gene lookup returns CDR1 SEHNR and CDR2 FQNEAQ (reference sequence). The CDR3 region is CASSLPQTGGRWTKNIQYF. The CDR3 DNA reads TGTGCCAGCAGCTTACCACAAACAGGGGGCCGGTGGACCAAAAACATTCAGTACTTC.

This rearrangement joins TRBV14 to TRBJ2-6; D is uncertain. Germline V lookup: CDR1 SGHDN, CDR2 FVKESK. V gave up 0 bases and J gave up 0 bases, with 9 bases separating them. The CDR3 is 17 residues long. The CDR3 reads CASSQEVPGSGANVLTF. CDR3 in DNA: TGTGCCAGCAGCCAAGAGGTTCCGGGCTCTGGGGCCAACGTCCTGACTTTC.

J is TRBJ1-1 and V is TRBV29-1; no reliable D call. The germline V gene encodes CDR1 SQVTM and CDR2 ANQGSEA. With 7 bases removed from V and 4 bases from J, the gap between germline ends came to 7 bases. The CDR3 covers 10 residues. The CDR3 spells CSGRTTEAFF. The CDR3 DNA reads as TGCAGCGGCCGGACCACTGAAGCTTTCTTT.

J is TRBJ1-1 and V is TRBV5-6; 8 nucleotides align to TRBD1. The CDR3 is 17 residues long. J gave up 4 bases and V 4 bases, and 15 bases lay outside the gene matches. Germline CDR1 SGHDT, CDR2 YYEEEE. The CDR3 sequence: CASSIRTGRGGATEAFF. CDR3 in DNA: TGTGCCAGCAGCATCCGGACAGGGCGAGGAGGGGCCACTGAAGCTTTCTTT. Using reference TRBV5-6 and TRBJ1-1 for the parts outside the CDR3, the full variable domain is DAGVTQSPTHLIKTRGQQVTLRCSPKSGHDTVSWYQQALGQGPQFIFQYYEEEERQRGNFPDRFSGHQFPNYSSELNVNALLLGDSALYLCASSIRTGRGGATEAFFGQGTRLTVV.

This chain joins TRBV9 and TRBJ1-3; the match to TRBD1 covers 7 bases. The CDR3 runs 16 residues. Germline lookup yields CDR1 SGDLS and CDR2 YYNGEE. The V and J ends lost 0 bases and 0 bases, in that order; junction bases with no gene match: 3. CDR3 in amino acids: CASSVVNRGSGNTIYF. CDR3 coding DNA: TGTGCCAGCAGCGTAGTGAACAGGGGCTCTGGAAACACCATATATTTT.

The rearrangement links TRBV5-1 to TRBJ2-7; TRBD1 matches 9 bases. V gave up 3 bases and J gave up 5 bases; unmatched junction bases: 6. Germline loops: CDR1 SGHRS, CDR2 YFSETQ. The CDR3 loop spans 14 amino acids. The CDR3 sequence: CASSYVGQGNEQYF. The DNA for the CDR3 is TGCGCCAGCAGCTACGTGGGACAGGGCAACGAGCAGTACTTC.

This clone was seen more than once but under ten times. The chain combines TRBV6-1 with TRBJ1-5; D uncertain. The V and J ends lost 7 bases and 3 bases respectively, with 13 bases between them. Germline V gene data show CDR1 as MNHNS and CDR2 as SASEGT. CDR3 length: 14 amino acids. CDR3 region: CASNPRGINQPQHF. The CDR3 DNA sequence: TGTGCCAGCAACCCTCGCGGAATCAATCAGCCCCAGCATTTT.

The gene calls are TRBV7-9 and TRBJ2-7, with unresolved D. Germline lookup yields CDR1 SEHNR and CDR2 FQNEAQ (reference sequence). Trimming shortened V by 0 bases and J by 9 bases, and 15 bases separated the two germline ends. The CDR3 is 14 amino acids. The CDR3 protein is CASSLAPDAALQYF. The CDR3 DNA is TGTGCCAGCAGCTTAGCGCCTGACGCCGCTTTGCAGTACTTC.

V gene TRBV11-3 combines with J gene TRBJ2-7, with unresolved D. CDR1 is SGHNT and CDR2 is YENEEA in the germline V gene. The CDR3 sequence is 16 residues long. V gave up 0 bases and J gave up 2 bases, with 14 bases separating them. The CDR3 region is CASSLDLGKKPYEQYF. The DNA of the CDR3 is TGTGCCAGCAGCTTAGATCTAGGCAAGAAGCCCTACGAGCAGTACTTC.

CDR3 loop: CASKTASGANVLTF. CDR3 bases: TGCGCCAGCAAGACAGCGTCTGGGGCCAACGTCCTGACTTTC. The V gene is TRBV4-1, the J gene TRBJ2-6; D may be TRBD1 (5 bases). The CDR3 loop spans 14 amino acids. V dropped 7 bases and J dropped 1 base, with 8 bases sitting between them. The V gene's germline CDR1 is MGHRA and CDR2 YSYEKL.